Listed below are T cell receptor beta chains from one sample, sequenced in a study of spatial heterogeneity in lung cancer. TCRdb reprocessed the 5' RACE reads via MiXCR and lists one record per CDR3 protein. This table has tens of thousands of distinct CDR3 sequences, approximately 7% appearing once. The material sequenced was PBMCs, taken at surgery. Receptors were obtained from a male donor with early-stage non-small cell lung cancer. Each CDR3 is given with its conserved first and last residue.

TRBV3-1 | 15 | CASSHLGGLNTEAFF
TRBV7-7 | 16 | CASSPAIRYSADTQYF
TRBV6-2/TRBV6-3 | 14 | CASSYSTRGYEQYF
TRBV7-2 | 16 | CASSLSPDRVVEKLFF
TRBV19 | 15 | CASSPLLVGTGELFF
TRBV25-1 | 14 | CASSKTAYNSPLHF
TRBV5-1 | 13 | CASSRAEGTEAFF
TRBV7-3 | 13 | CASSYSGANVLTF
TRBV12-3/TRBV12-4 | 12 | CASRQEAYGYTF
TRBV2 | 12 | CASSDSYYEQYF
TRBV11-2 | 12 | CASSSRSDTQYF
TRBV10-1 | 14 | CASSEDRGYSPLHF
TRBV7-9 | 15 | CASSLRSPITGELFF
TRBV11-2 | 15 | CASSSQYRGLTEAFF
TRBV5-5 | 15 | CASSSGFWEAVGYTF
TRBV20-1 | 17 | CSARPLGAENRNTEAFF
TRBV12-3/TRBV12-4 | 14 | CASSLTSGSETQYF
TRBV7-9 | 14 | CASSPRAGGDEQYF
TRBV4-2 | 15 | CASSLLAGVEETQYF
TRBV29-1 | 15 | CSAGPFQGSSYEQYF
TRBV10-3 | 15 | CAISEFGQGGFGYTF
TRBV28 | 13 | CASIRSGDYGYTF
TRBV28 | 14 | CASSSGVFPTQLFF
TRBV9 | 14 | CASSVAMGDYEQYF
TRBV29-1 | 11 | CSVGFNYGYTF
TRBV29-1 | 13 | CSVLVSIGYEQYF
TRBV10-3 | 16 | CAISARGGLTNTEAFF
TRBV6-2/TRBV6-3 | 14 | CASWKGFAGNEQFF
TRBV5-5 | 14 | CASSLLTGNQPQHF
TRBV24-1 | 14 | CATNLGPGTDTQYF
TRBV10-3 | 13 | CAISETGYEPQHF
TRBV20-1 | 17 | CSAREARALPTNEKLFF
TRBV28 | 13 | CASHGLLGNEQFF